A single sample is the source of the 7 T cell receptor beta chains below, sequenced in a study of cytomegalovirus exposure and HLA in healthy donors. PCR primers comprised 60 Vbeta and 13 Jbeta primers. Produced via immunoSEQ multiplex PCR; TCRdb's table is partial and in-frame only. The table lists approximately 150,000 clones, approximately 80% of them singletons. The sequencing sample was made of PBMCs. These receptors were obtained from a woman between 40 and 55 years old in good health and CMV-seropositive.

This clone was seen more than once but under ten times. The chain employs TRBV2 and TRBJ2-2; 8 bases are a match to TRBD1. There are 16 residues in the CDR3. Germline V lookup: CDR1 SNHLY, CDR2 FYNNEI. V dropped 3 bases and J dropped 1; count of bases not matched to a gene: 4. The CDR3, as DNA: TGTGCCAGCAGTGACAGGGGGCGCGTGAACACCGGGGAGCTGTTTTTT. As protein: CASSDRGRVNTGELFF.

This clone showed up just once. The rearrangement joins TRBV7-9 to TRBJ2-3; D unresolved. V dropped 1 base and J dropped 5 bases, with 10 bases sitting between them. The CDR3 contains 14 residues. In germline, CDR1 is SEHNR, CDR2 FQNEAQ (reference sequence). The CDR3 DNA sequence: TGTGCCAGCAGCTTAGAGCCTGGTGGAGATACGCAGTATTTT. Amino acids: CASSLEPGGDTQYF.

The chain joins TRBV27 to TRBJ2-2, with 9 bases lining up with TRBD2. The CDR3 has 16 amino acids. J lost 2 bases, V lost 7 bases, and 8 bases had no gene match. CDR1 MNHEY and CDR2 SMNVEV come from the germline V gene (reference sequence). The CDR3 DNA sequence: TGTGCCAGCACCTCCCTAGCGGGGCTAAACACCGGGGAGCTGTTTTTT. This gives the protein CASTSLAGLNTGELFF.

This chain links TRBV7-8 with TRBJ1-2, with D tentatively TRBD1 (5 bases). V dropped 3 bases and J dropped 5 bases, with 22 bases sitting between them. The CDR3 is made up of 17 amino acids. CDR1 SGHVS and CDR2 FQNEAQ come from the germline V gene. The CDR3 bases are TGTGCCAGCAGCTTTTACCCCCGGACACGGAATACATATGGCTACACCTTC. Protein sequence: CASSFYPRTRNTYGYTF. Combining the CDR3 with reference TRBV7-8 and TRBJ1-2 gives the whole variable domain GAGVSQSPRYKVAKRGQDVALRCDPISGHVSLFWYQQALGQGPEFLTYFQNEAQLDKSGLPSDRFFAERPEGSVSTLKIQRTQQEDSAVYLCASSFYPRTRNTYGYTFGSGTRLTVV.

The CDR3: CASSARTSGSETQYF. The CDR3 nucleotides read TGTGCCAGCAGTGCTAGGACTAGCGGGAGCGAGACCCAGTACTTC. The chain employs TRBV2 and TRBJ2-5, with TRBD2 matching 13 bases. The germline CDR1 and CDR2 sequences are SNHLY and FYNNEI. This CDR3 is built from 15 residues. Trimming removed 4 bases from V and 5 bases from J; junction bases left unmatched: 4.

The J gene is TRBJ2-2, the V gene TRBV7-2, with D unresolved. This CDR3 is 15 amino acids long. V shed 2 bases and J shed 0 bases, with 7 bases lying between them. Germline assignment: CDR1 SGHTA and CDR2 FQGNSA. CDR3 bases: TGTGCCAGCAGCTTACAAACTCCGAACACCGGGGAGCTGTTTTTT. It specifies CASSLQTPNTGELFF.

The chain couples TRBV9 to TRBJ2-4; the match to TRBD2 covers 9 bases. The CDR3 sequence is 15 residues long. V shed 3 bases and J 6 bases; nucleotides not matched to a gene: 7. Germline loops: CDR1 SGDLS, CDR2 YYNGEE. CDR3 in DNA: TGTGCCAGCAGCGAAGTAGCGGGGGAGAGAAACATTCAGTACTTC. Its protein product is CASSEVAGERNIQYF. The variable domain in full, with the rest retrieved from reference TRBV9 and TRBJ2-4, is DSGVTQTPKHLITATGQRVTLRCSPRSGDLSVYWYQQSLDQGLQFLIQYYNGEERAKGNILERFSAQQFPDLHSELNLSSLELGDSALYFCASSEVAGERNIQYFGAGTRLSVL.